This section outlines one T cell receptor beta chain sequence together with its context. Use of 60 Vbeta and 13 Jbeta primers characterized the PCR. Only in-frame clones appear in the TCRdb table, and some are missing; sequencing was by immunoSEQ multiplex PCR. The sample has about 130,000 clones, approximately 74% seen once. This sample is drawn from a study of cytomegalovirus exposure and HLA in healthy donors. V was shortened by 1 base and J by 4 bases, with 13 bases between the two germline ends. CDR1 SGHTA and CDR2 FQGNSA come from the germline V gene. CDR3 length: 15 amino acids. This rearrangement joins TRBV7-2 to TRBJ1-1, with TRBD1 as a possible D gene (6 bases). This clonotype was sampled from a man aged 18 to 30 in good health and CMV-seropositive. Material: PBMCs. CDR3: CASSLVQGLGTEAFF. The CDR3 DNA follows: TGTGCCAGCAGCTTAGTTCAGGGGTTGGGCACTGAAGCTTTCTTT.